The 11 T cell receptor beta chains reported below all come from one sample, sequenced in a study of T-cell memory formation after mild COVID-19. A single record per CDR3 protein comes from TCRdb applying MiXCR to the 5' RACE reads. The table lists under 300,000 distinct CDR3 sequences, 15% to 20% of them singletons. The specimen sequenced was PBMCs or a T cell subset sorted from them (not recorded which). The receptor set was obtained from a man aged 18 to 29 who had mild COVID-19 (a few samples of this study predate the infection). Cell type and time point are not known.

This clonotype was counted between two and nine times. The J gene is TRBJ1-1, the V gene TRBV2, with D perhaps matching TRBD1 (5 bases). Trimming left V 5 bases short and J 5 bases short, with 9 bases between. Germline assignment: CDR1 SNHLY and CDR2 FYNNEI. The CDR3 extends over 12 amino acids. This CDR3 is CASSTGRTEAFF. The DNA for the CDR3 is TGTGCCAGCAGTACAGGTCGGACTGAAGCTTTCTTT. The full variable domain, with the rest looked up from reference TRBV2 and TRBJ1-1, is EPEVTQTPSHQVTQMGQEVILRCVPISNHLYFYWYRQILGQKVEFLVSFYNNEISEKSEIFDDQFSVERPDGSNFTLKIRSTKLEDSAMYFCASSTGRTEAFFGQGTRLTVV.

In this sample, this clonotype turned up many times. J is TRBJ2-1 and V is TRBV28; D uncertain. From germline, CDR1 is MDHEN and CDR2 SYDVKM. Trimming took off 1 base at V and 4 bases at J, with 5 bases between the two ends. The CDR3 covers 13 residues. CDR3 in amino acids: CASSLLGYNEQFF. The DNA of the CDR3 is TGTGCCAGCAGTTTATTGGGTTACAATGAGCAGTTCTTC. Full variable domain (remainder filled in from reference TRBV28 and TRBJ2-1): DVKVTQSSRYLVKRTGEKVFLECVQDMDHENMFWYRQDPGLGLRLIYFSYDVKMKEKGDIPEGYSVSREKKERFSLILESASTNQTSMYLCASSLLGYNEQFFGPGTRLTVL.

This chain links TRBV5-6 with TRBJ2-1; 14 bases match TRBD2. This CDR3 region has 17 residues. The junction had 5 bases not matched to a gene; V was cut back by 4 bases and J by 2 bases. CDR1 is SGHDT and CDR2 is YYEEEE in the germline V gene. CDR3 nucleotides: TGTGCCAGCAGCAGAAAGACTAGCGGGAGGGCCTACAATGAGCAGTTCTTC. It is translated as CASSRKTSGRAYNEQFF.

This clonotype has only a few counts. The V call is TRBV6-2 or TRBV6-3, the J call TRBJ1-2; no clear D. The CDR3 runs 15 residues. Looked up from germline, CDR1 is MNHEY and CDR2 is SVGEGT. V lost 3 bases and J 3 bases, leaving 14 bases between the germline ends. CDR3 sequence reads: CASSYGPGRYYGYTF. CDR3 DNA: TGTGCCAGCAGTTATGGACCCGGCCGGTACTATGGCTACACCTTC.

This clonotype was seen ten or more times. J is TRBJ1-5 and V is TRBV4-3; no reliable D call. This CDR3 spans 15 amino acids. Germline CDR1 reads LGHNA; CDR2 reads YSLEER. Trimming cost V 0 bases and J 7 bases, with 13 bases left between them. The CDR3 DNA reads as TGCGCCAGCAGCCAAGACGTGGGTTCGGGGCAGCCCCAGCATTTT. It codes for CASSQDVGSGQPQHF.

The genes are TRBV12-3 or TRBV12-4 and TRBJ1-5; D call uncertain. V shed 8 bases and J shed 0 bases, with 11 bases lying between them. The length of the CDR3 is 14 residues. In nucleotides, the CDR3 is TGTGCCAGCCATCGTGGCTATAGCAATCAGCCCCAGCATTTT. This sequence encodes CASHRGYSNQPQHF.

This clonotype was counted only a few times. The V gene is TRBV25-1, the J gene TRBJ2-1, with D tentatively TRBD2 (7 bases). The ends were cut back, 1 base at V and 7 bases at J, with 23 bases in the middle. Per the germline V gene, CDR1 is MGHDK and CDR2 is SYGVNS. The CDR3 spans 18 residues. The CDR3 sequence is CASSESPGGGGFLNEQFF. As DNA, the CDR3 is TGTGCCAGCAGTGAATCACCGGGGGGCGGTGGGTTTCTTAATGAGCAGTTCTTC.

This chain links TRBV2 with TRBJ2-5; weak D call: TRBD1 (6 bases). The V gene's germline CDR1 is SNHLY and CDR2 FYNNEI. The V end lost 7 bases, the J end lost 3 bases, and 15 bases lay between the germline ends. The CDR3 runs 14 residues. This CDR3 is CASTGRGWEETQYF. Written as DNA, the CDR3 is TGTGCCAGCACGGGCAGGGGATGGGAAGAGACCCAGTACTTC.

There are a few counts of this clonotype. This chain links TRBV7-9 with TRBJ2-7, with TRBD2 as a possible D gene (6 bases). V gave up 2 bases and J gave up 3 bases, with 11 bases separating them. This CDR3 is built from 14 residues. Germline-derived CDR1 and CDR2 are SEHNR and FQNEAQ (reference sequence). The chain's CDR3 is CASSLMGGSYEQYF. The CDR3 nucleotides are TGTGCCAGCAGCTTAATGGGGGGAAGCTACGAGCAGTACTTC.

This chain uses TRBV7-3 with TRBJ2-5; D is perhaps TRBD1 or TRBD2 (7 bases each). CDR1 is SGHTA, CDR2 FQGTGA, per germline. The CDR3 runs to 15 residues. Between the trimmed V and J ends, which lost 5 bases and 5 bases, there was a span of 18 bases. The CDR3 DNA reads TGTGCCAGCAGCCTAAACTCAGGGGGAGGGGAGACCCAGTACTTC. It encodes CASSLNSGGGETQYF.

V and J are TRBV10-2 and TRBJ2-1, with a tentative D call TRBD2 (7 bases). Per the germline V gene, CDR1 is WSHSY and CDR2 is SAAADI. The length of the CDR3 is 16 residues. With 6 bases removed from V and 0 bases from J, the gap between germline ends came to 15 bases. The CDR3 protein is CASRGGGFRSYNEQFF. The CDR3 region has the DNA TGCGCCAGCAGAGGGGGGGGGTTCCGCTCCTACAATGAGCAGTTCTTC.